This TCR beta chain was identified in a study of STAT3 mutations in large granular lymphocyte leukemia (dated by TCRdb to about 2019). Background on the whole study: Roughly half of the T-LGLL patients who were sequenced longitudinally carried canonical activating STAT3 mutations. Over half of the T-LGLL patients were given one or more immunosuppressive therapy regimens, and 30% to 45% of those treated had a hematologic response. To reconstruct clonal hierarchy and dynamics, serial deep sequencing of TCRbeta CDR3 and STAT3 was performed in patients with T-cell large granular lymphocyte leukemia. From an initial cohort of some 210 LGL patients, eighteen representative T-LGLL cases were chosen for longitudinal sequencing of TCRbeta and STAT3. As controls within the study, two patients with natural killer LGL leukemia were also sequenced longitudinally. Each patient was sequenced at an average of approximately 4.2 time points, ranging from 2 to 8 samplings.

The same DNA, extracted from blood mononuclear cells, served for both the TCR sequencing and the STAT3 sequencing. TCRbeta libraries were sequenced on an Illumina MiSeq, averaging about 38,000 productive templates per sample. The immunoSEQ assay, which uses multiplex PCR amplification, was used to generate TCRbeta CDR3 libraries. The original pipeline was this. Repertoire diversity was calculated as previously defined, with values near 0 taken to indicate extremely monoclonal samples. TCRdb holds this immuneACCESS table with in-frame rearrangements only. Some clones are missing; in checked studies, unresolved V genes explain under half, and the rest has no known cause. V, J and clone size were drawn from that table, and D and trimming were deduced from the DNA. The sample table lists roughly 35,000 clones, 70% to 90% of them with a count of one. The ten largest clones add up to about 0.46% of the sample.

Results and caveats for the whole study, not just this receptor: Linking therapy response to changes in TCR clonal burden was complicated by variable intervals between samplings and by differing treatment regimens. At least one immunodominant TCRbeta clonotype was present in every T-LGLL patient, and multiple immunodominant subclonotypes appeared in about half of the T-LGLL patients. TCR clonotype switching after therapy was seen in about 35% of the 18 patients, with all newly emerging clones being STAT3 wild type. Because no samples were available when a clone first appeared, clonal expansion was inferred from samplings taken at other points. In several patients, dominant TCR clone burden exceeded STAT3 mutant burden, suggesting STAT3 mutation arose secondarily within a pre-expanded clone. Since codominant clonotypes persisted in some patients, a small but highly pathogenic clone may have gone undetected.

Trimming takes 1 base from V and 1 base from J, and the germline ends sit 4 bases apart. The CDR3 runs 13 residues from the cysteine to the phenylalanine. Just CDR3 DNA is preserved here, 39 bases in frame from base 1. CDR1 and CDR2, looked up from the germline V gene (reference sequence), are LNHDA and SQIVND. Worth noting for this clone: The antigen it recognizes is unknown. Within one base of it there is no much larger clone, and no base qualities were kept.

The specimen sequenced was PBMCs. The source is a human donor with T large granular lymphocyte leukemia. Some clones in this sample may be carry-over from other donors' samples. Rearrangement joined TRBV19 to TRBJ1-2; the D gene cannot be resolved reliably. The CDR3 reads CASSIGGNYGYTF. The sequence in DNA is TGTGCCAGTAGTATAGGGGGTAACTATGGCTACACCTTC.